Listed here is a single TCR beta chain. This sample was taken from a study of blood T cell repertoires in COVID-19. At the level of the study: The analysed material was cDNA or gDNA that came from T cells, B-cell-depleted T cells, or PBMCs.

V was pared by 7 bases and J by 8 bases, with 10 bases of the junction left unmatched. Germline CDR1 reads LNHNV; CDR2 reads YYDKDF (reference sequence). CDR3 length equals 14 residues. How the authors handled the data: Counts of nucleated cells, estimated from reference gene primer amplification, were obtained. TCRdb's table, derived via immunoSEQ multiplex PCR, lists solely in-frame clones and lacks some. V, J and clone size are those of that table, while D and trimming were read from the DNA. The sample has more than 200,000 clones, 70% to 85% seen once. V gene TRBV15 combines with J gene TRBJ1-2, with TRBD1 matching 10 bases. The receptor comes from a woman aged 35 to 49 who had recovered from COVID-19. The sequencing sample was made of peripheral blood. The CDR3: CATTLSGTGAGYTF. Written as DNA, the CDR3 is TGTGCCACCACCCTGTCCGGGACAGGGGCGGGCTACACCTTC.